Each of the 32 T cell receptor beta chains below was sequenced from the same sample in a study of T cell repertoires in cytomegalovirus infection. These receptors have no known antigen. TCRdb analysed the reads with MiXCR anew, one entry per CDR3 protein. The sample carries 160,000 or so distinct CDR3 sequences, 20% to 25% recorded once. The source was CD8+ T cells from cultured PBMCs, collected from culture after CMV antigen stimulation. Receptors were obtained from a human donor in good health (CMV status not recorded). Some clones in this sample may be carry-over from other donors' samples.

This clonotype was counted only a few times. CDR3 sequence: CASSPLGSLQETQYF. In nucleotides, the CDR3 is TGTGCCAGCAGCCCCCTGGGAAGCTTGCAAGAGACCCAGTACTTC. V is TRBV6-5 and J is TRBJ2-5, with D unresolved. Trimming stripped 6 bases from V and 2 bases from J, with 16 bases between. CDR1 is MNHEY, CDR2 SVGAGI, per germline. CDR3 length equals 15 residues.

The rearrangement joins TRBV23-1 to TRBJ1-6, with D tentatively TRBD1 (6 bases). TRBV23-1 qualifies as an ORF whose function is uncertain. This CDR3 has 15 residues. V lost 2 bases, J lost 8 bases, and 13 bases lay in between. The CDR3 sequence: CASSQNGTLHSPLHF. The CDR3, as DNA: TGCGCCAGCAGTCAAAACGGGACACTCCATTCACCCCTCCACTTT.

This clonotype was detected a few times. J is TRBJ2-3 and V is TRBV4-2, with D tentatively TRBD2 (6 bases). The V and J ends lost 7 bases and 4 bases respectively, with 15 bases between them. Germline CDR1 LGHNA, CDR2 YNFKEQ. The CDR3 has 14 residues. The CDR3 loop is CASKASGYADTQYF. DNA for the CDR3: TGTGCCAGCAAGGCCAGCGGGTATGCAGATACGCAGTATTTT.

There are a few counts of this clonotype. The CDR3 sequence is CASRRTESNQPQHF. The DNA for the CDR3 is TGTGCCAGCAGGAGGACAGAGAGCAATCAGCCCCAGCATTTT. The rearrangement uses TRBV6-1 and TRBJ1-5, with TRBD1 as a possible D gene (6 bases). V was cut by 6 bases and J by 1 base, with 10 bases left in between. There are 14 residues in the CDR3. CDR1 MNHNS and CDR2 SASEGT come from the germline V gene.

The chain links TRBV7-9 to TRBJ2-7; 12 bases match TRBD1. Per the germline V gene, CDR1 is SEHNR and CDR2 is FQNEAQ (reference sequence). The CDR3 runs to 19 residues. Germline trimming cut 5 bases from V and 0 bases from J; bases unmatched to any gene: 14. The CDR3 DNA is TGTGCCAGCAGCGACACCGGGACAGGGGGCCAAAAAAGCTCCTACGAGCAGTACTTC. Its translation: CASSDTGTGGQKSSYEQYF.

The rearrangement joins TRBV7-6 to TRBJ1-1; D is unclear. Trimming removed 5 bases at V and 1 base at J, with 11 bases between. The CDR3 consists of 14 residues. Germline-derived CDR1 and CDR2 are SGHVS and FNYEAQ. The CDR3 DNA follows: TGTGCCAGCAGCGCAGGAAAAGAGAACACTGAAGCTTTCTTT. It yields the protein CASSAGKENTEAFF.

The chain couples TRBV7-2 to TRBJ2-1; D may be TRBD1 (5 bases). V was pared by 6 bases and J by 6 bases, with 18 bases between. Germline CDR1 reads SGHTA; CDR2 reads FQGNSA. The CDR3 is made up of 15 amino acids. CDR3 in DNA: TGTGCCAGCAGTTCCTACAGGAACTCATTCAATGAGCAGTTCTTC. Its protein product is CASSSYRNSFNEQFF.

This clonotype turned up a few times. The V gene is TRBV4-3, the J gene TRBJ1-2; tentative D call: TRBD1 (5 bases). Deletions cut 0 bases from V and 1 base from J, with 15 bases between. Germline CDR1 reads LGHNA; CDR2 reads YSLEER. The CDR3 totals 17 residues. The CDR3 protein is CASSQEAPGRVNYGYTF. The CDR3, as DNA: TGCGCCAGCAGCCAAGAAGCCCCGGGCAGGGTTAACTATGGCTACACCTTC.

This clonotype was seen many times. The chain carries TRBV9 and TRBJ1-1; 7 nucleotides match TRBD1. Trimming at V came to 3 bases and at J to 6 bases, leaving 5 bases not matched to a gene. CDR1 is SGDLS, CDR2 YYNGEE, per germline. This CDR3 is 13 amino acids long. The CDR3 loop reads CASSGGTASEAFF. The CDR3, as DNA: TGTGCCAGCAGCGGCGGGACAGCCTCTGAAGCTTTCTTT. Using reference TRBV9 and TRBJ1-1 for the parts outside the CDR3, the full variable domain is DSGVTQTPKHLITATGQRVTLRCSPRSGDLSVYWYQQSLDQGLQFLIQYYNGEERAKGNILERFSAQQFPDLHSELNLSSLELGDSALYFCASSGGTASEAFFGQGTRLTVV.

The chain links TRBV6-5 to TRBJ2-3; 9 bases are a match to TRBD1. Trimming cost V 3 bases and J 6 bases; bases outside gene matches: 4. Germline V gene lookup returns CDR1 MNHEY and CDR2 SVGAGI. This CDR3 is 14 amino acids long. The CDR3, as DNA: TGTGCCAGCAGTTATGGACAGGGGAGCGATACGCAGTATTTT. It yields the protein CASSYGQGSDTQYF.

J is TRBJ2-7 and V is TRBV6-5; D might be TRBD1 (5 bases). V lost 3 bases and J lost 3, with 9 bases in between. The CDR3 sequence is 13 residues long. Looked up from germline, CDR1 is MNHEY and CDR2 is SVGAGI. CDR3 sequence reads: CASSYAGNYEQYF. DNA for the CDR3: TGTGCCAGCAGTTATGCAGGGAACTACGAGCAGTACTTC.

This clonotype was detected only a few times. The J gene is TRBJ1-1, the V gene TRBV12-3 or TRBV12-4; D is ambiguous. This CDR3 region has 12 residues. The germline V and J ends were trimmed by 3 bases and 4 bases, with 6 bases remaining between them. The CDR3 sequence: CASSFSFTEAFF. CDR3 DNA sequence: TGTGCCAGCAGTTTCTCCTTCACTGAAGCTTTCTTT.

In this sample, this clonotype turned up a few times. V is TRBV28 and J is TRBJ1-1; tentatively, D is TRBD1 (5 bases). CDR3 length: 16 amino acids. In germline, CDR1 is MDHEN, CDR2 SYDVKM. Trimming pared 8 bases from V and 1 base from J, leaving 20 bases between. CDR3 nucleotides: TGTGCCAGCCGAACCGGGGCTCGATTCCGGAACACTGAAGCTTTCTTT. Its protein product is CASRTGARFRNTEAFF. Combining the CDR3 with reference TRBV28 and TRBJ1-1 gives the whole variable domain DVKVTQSSRYLVKRTGEKVFLECVQDMDHENMFWYRQDPGLGLRLIYFSYDVKMKEKGDIPEGYSVSREKKERFSLILESASTNQTSMYLCASRTGARFRNTEAFFGQGTRLTVV.

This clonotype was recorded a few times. The CDR3 nucleotides are TGTGCCAGCAGCTCGTCCGGGACCCCCCCAGGCACTGAAGCTTTCTTT. Amino acid sequence: CASSSSGTPPGTEAFF. This sequence joins TRBV7-9 and TRBJ1-1; D may be TRBD1 (5 bases). CDR3 length: 16 amino acids. Deletions cut 4 bases from V and 4 bases from J, with 19 bases between. The germline CDR1 and CDR2 sequences are SEHNR and FQNEAQ (reference sequence). Full variable domain (missing parts from reference TRBV7-9 and TRBJ1-1): DTGVSQNPRHKITKRGQNVTFRCDPISEHNRLYWYRQTLGQGPEFLTYFQNEAQLEKSRLLSDRFSAERPKGSFSTLEIQRTEQGDSAMYLCASSSSGTPPGTEAFFGQGTRLTVV.

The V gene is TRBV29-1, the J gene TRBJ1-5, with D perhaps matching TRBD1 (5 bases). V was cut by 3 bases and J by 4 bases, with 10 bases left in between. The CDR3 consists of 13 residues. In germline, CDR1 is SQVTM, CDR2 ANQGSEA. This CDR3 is CSVEEGMNQPQHF. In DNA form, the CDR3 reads TGCAGCGTTGAGGAGGGGATGAATCAGCCCCAGCATTTT.

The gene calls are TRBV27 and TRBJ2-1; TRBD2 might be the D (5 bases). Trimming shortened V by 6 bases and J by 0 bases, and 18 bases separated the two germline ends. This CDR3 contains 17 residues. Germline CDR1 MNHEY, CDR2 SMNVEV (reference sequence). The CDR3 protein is CASSSLRVGSSYNEQFF. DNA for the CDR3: TGTGCCAGCAGCTCCCTGCGGGTCGGAAGCTCCTACAATGAGCAGTTCTTC.

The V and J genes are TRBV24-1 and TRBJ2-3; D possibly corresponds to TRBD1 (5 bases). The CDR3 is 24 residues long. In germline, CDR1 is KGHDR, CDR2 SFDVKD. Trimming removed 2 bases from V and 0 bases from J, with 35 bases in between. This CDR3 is CATSDYCTGCRIHSGPSSTDTQYF. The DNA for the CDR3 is TGTGCCACCAGTGATTATTGCACAGGATGCCGGATACACTCAGGACCTTCTAGCACAGATACGCAGTATTTT.

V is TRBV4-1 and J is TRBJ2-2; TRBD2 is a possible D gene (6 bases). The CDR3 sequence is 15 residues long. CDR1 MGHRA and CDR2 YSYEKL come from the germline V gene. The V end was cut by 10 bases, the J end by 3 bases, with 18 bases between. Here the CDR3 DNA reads TGCGCCACCCGCCACCTCGGGGGAGACACCGGGGAGCTGTTTTTT. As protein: CATRHLGGDTGELFF.

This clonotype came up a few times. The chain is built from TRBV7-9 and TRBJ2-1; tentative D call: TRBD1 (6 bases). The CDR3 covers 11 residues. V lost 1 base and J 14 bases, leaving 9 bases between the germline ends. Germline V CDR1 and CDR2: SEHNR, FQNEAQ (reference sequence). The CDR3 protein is CASSLGTDKFF. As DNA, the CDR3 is TGTGCCAGCAGCTTAGGGACAGATAAGTTCTTC.

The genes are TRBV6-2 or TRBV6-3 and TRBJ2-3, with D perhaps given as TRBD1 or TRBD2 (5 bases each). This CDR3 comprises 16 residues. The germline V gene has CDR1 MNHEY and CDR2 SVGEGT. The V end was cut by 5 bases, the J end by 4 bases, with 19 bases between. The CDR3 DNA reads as TGTGCCAGCAGTCGAACTCTTGGGGACGCCGCAGATACGCAGTATTTT. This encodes CASSRTLGDAADTQYF.

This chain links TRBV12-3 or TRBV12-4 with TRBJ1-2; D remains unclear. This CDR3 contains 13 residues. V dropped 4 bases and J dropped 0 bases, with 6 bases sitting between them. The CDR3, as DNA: TGTGCCAGCAGTTACAGTTCTAACTATGGCTACACCTTC. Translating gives CASSYSSNYGYTF.

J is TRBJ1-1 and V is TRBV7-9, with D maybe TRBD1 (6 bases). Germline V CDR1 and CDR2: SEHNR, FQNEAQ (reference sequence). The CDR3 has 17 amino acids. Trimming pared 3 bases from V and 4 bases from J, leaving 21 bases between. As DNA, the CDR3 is TGTGCCAGCAGCTTGGGGGGGGGAGACAGGAAAGGCACTGAAGCTTTCTTT. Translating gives CASSLGGGDRKGTEAFF.

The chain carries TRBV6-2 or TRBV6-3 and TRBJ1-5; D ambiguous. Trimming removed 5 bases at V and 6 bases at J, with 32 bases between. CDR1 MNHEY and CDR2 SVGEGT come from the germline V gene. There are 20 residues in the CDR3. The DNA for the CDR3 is TGTGCCAGCAGTACCCCCCTGAGGGTAACCGGAATAACTCTGCGTCAGCCCCAGCATTTT. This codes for CASSTPLRVTGITLRQPQHF.

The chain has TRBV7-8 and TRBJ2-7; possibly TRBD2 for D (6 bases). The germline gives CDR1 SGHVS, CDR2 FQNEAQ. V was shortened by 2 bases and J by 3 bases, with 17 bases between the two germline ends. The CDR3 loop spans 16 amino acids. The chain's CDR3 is CASSLKARERGYEQYF. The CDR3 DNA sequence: TGTGCCAGCAGCTTAAAGGCACGGGAGAGAGGCTACGAGCAGTACTTC.

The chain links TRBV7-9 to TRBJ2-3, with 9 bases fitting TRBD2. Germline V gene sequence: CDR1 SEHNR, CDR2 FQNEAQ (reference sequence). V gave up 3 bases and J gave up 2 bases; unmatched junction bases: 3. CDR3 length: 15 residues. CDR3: CASSFKRGDTDTQYF. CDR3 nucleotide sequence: TGTGCCAGCAGCTTTAAGCGGGGGGACACAGATACGCAGTATTTT.

DNA of the CDR3: TGTGCCAGCAAATCGGACCGGAGCTCCTACAATGAGCAGTTCTTC. Residues: CASKSDRSSYNEQFF. J is TRBJ2-1 and V is TRBV2; D not certain. V lost 7 bases and J lost 0, with 13 bases in between. This CDR3 region has 15 residues. CDR1 is SNHLY, CDR2 FYNNEI, per germline.

The CDR3 bases are TGTGCCAGCAGCCTCGGGACAGGAGGGTACACTGAAGCTTTCTTT. Its translation: CASSLGTGGYTEAFF. The V and J genes are TRBV7-9 and TRBJ1-1; 8 nucleotides align to TRBD1. The CDR3 contains 15 residues. CDR1 SEHNR and CDR2 FQNEAQ come from the germline V gene (reference sequence). J gave up 3 bases and V 5 bases, and 8 bases lay outside the gene matches.

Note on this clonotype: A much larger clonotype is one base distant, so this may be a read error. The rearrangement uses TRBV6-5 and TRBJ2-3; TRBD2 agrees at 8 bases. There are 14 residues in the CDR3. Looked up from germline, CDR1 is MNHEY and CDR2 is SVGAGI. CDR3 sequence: CDSSSRGVTDTQYF. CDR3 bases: TGTGACAGCAGCTCGCGGGGGGTTACAGATACGCAGTATTTT.

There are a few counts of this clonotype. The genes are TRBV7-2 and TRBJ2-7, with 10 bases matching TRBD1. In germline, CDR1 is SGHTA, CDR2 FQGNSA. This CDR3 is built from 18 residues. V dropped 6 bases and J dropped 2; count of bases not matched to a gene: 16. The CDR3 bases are TGTGCCAGCAGTTCCAAGGACAGGGGGGCGCCTCGAACCTACGAGCAGTACTTC. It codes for CASSSKDRGAPRTYEQYF.

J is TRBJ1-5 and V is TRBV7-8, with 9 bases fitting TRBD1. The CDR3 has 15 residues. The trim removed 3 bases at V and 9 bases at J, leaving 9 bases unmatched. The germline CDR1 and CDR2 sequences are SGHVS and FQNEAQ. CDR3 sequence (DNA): TGTGCCAGCAGCTTCAGGACAGGGGCTCGGTGGCCCCAGCATTTT. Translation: CASSFRTGARWPQHF. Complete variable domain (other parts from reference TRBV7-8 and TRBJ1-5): GAGVSQSPRYKVAKRGQDVALRCDPISGHVSLFWYQQALGQGPEFLTYFQNEAQLDKSGLPSDRFFAERPEGSVSTLKIQRTQQEDSAVYLCASSFRTGARWPQHFGDGTRLSIL.

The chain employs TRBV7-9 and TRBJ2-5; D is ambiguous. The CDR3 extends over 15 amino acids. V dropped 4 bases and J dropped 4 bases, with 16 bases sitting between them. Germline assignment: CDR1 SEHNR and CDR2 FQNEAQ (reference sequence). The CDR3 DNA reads TGTGCCAGCAGCTACCCCACCGACCCGGGAGAGACCCAGTACTTC. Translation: CASSYPTDPGETQYF.

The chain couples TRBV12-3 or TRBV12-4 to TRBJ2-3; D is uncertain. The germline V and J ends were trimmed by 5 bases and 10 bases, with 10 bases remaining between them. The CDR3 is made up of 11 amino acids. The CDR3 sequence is CASSAPVAQYF. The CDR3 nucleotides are TGTGCCAGCAGTGCCCCGGTTGCGCAGTATTTT.